This T cell receptor (beta chain) was recovered during a study of shared clonotypes between healthy human individuals. Findings and limits, study-wide: The sampled material consisted only of blood, and tissue repertoires are likely to differ.

The assay used deep level. The DNA input per sorted-subset replicate PCR was 200 ng, corresponding to 25,000 to 35,000 T cell genomes. Libraries were prepared by immunoSEQ multiplex PCR; TCRdb keeps only in-frame clonotypes and omits some of them. Here the sample spans some 2,400,000 clones, about 94% being singletons. As regards this clone: Its antigen remains unknown.

Germline V lookup: CDR1 SGDLS, CDR2 YYNGEE. The ends were cut back, 4 bases at V and 5 bases at J, with 11 bases in the middle. The CDR3 covers 13 residues. The receptor was isolated from a man between 18 and 29 years old in good health. Source material: naive CD4+ T cells sorted from blood. Subset: CD45RA+ positively selected. The chain is built from TRBV9 and TRBJ2-3, with D uncertain. The chain's CDR3 is CASSPQSGDTQYF. CDR3 bases: TGTGCCAGCAGCCCCCAATCAGGAGATACGCAGTATTTT.